The sequence of this TCR beta chain was determined in a study of blood T cell repertoires in COVID-19. Overall study context: Researchers got acute and convalescent COVID-19 samples from the United States, Italy and Spain. T cells, B-cell-depleted T cells, or PBMCs supplied cDNA or gDNA.

Authors' processing steps: Estimation of nucleated cell counts relied on the amplification of reference gene primers. Produced via immunoSEQ multiplex PCR; TCRdb's table is partial and in-frame only. The V and J calls and clone size come from that table; D and trimming were worked out from the DNA. The sample lists hundreds of thousands of clones, around 80% occurring once. This TCR derives from a woman aged 80 or older with active or convalescent COVID-19. Specimen: peripheral blood.

The CDR3 DNA reads TGCGCCAGCAGCACCCGGACTAGCGGGGGGACAGATACGCAGTATTTT. It encodes CASSTRTSGGTDTQYF. The chain has TRBV5-1 and TRBJ2-3, with TRBD2 identical over 14 bases. The CDR3 totals 16 residues. Germline V gene sequence: CDR1 SGHRS, CDR2 YFSETQ. V lost 4 bases, J lost 3 bases, and 4 bases stayed unmatched.